Listed here are 17 T cell receptor beta chains from one sample, sequenced in a study of OX40 agonist ivuxolimab in advanced cancers. The library relied on the immunoSEQ multiplex PCR assay. TCRdb obtained this table from immuneACCESS and retained in-frame rearrangements with V and J assigned. These tables miss some clones; where compared with another copy, unresolved V genes account for less than half of the shortfall, and the remainder is unexplained. The table for this sample lists about 77,000 clones; around 88% of them were counted only once. The leading ten clones occupy 0.76% of the sample. The sample was CD4+ or CD8+ T cells sorted from blood, taken in a trial of the OX40 agonist ivuxolimab. The receptors shown here come from an adult with an advanced solid tumor such as melanoma, head and neck, liver or kidney cancer.

The gene calls are TRBV2 and TRBJ2-6; no reliable D call. This CDR3 comprises 14 residues. The V gene lost 4 bases and the J gene lost 1 base, with 5 bases spanning the gap. Germline lookup yields CDR1 SNHLY and CDR2 FYNNEI. Written as DNA, the CDR3 is TGTGCCAGCAGTGTGACATCTGGGGCCAACGTCCTGACTTTC. This sequence encodes CASSVTSGANVLTF.

This chain joins TRBV10-1 and TRBJ2-7; no reliable D call. The CDR3 covers 15 residues. Trimming took off 0 bases at V and 5 bases at J, with 14 bases between the two ends. Germline values: CDR1 WNHNN, CDR2 SYGVQD (reference sequence). DNA of the CDR3: TGCGCCAGCAGTGAGTCGGGCAATAACACGAACGAGCAGTACTTC. This sequence encodes CASSESGNNTNEQYF.

This rearrangement joins TRBV19 to TRBJ2-7; 11 bases match TRBD1. V trimming: 5 bases; J trimming: 6 bases; junction bases outside the gene matches: 6. The CDR3 runs 14 residues. Germline lookup yields CDR1 LNHDA and CDR2 SQIVND (reference sequence). CDR3 protein: CASSGSGQGGEQYF. In DNA, the CDR3 is TGTGCCAGTAGTGGCTCGGGACAGGGGGGCGAGCAGTACTTC.

This chain links TRBV4-2 with TRBJ1-3, with D uncertain. The V end was cut by 0 bases, the J end by 4 bases, with 10 bases between. The CDR3 consists of 15 residues. Germline V gene sequence: CDR1 LGHNA, CDR2 YNFKEQ. The CDR3 loop reads CASSQDFNRGNTIYF. As DNA, the CDR3 is TGTGCCAGCAGCCAAGATTTCAACCGCGGAAACACCATATATTTT.

V is TRBV6-5 and J is TRBJ2-3; possibly TRBD2 for D (6 bases). CDR1 and CDR2 from the germline V gene are MNHEY and SVGAGI. This CDR3 has 14 amino acids. Trimming shortened V by 7 bases and J by 3 bases, and 14 bases separated the two germline ends. The CDR3 DNA reads as TGTGCCAGCACCCGGGGTAGCGGAACAGATACGCAGTATTTT. The encoded protein is CASTRGSGTDTQYF.

The gene calls are TRBV5-4 and TRBJ2-5, with 7 bases that match TRBD1. The CDR3 spans 15 residues. V dropped 6 bases and J dropped 2; count of bases not matched to a gene: 10. Germline V gene sequence: CDR1 SGHNT, CDR2 YYREEE (reference sequence). The CDR3 DNA reads TGTGCCAGCACCAAACTCGGGACAGAACAAGAGACCCAGTACTTC. Its translation is CASTKLGTEQETQYF.

The chain joins TRBV6-1 to TRBJ2-7, with D perhaps matching TRBD1 or TRBD2 (5 bases each). V was cut by 5 bases and J by 2 bases, with 13 bases left in between. CDR1 is MNHNS and CDR2 is SASEGT in the germline V gene. This CDR3 has 14 amino acids. The CDR3: CASSTRDGTYEQYF. CDR3 coding DNA: TGTGCCAGCAGTACCCGGGACGGGACCTACGAGCAGTACTTC.

V is TRBV6-5 and J is TRBJ1-2; D perhaps matches TRBD1 (6 bases). Germline CDR1 reads MNHEY; CDR2 reads SVGAGI. The CDR3 totals 14 residues. The V and J ends lost 8 bases and 7 bases respectively, with 20 bases between them. In nucleotides, the CDR3 is TGTGCCAGCGTACCCTATATGGGGGCGACTGGCTACACCTTC. Translated: CASVPYMGATGYTF.

The chain couples TRBV2 to TRBJ1-2; D is possibly TRBD1 (6 bases). Deletions cut 7 bases from V and 8 bases from J, with 23 bases between. CDR1 is SNHLY, CDR2 FYNNEI, per germline. The CDR3 loop spans 15 amino acids. CDR3 nucleotides: TGTGCCAGCAAGGGGGACGGCTACTCGCTTGGGGGCTACACCTTC. It translates to CASKGDGYSLGGYTF. The full variable domain, in which reference TRBV2 and TRBJ1-2 provide the parts outside the CDR3, is EPEVTQTPSHQVTQMGQEVILRCVPISNHLYFYWYRQILGQKVEFLVSFYNNEISEKSEIFDDQFSVERPDGSNFTLKIRSTKLEDSAMYFCASKGDGYSLGGYTFGSGTRLTVV.

The rearrangement joins TRBV9 to TRBJ1-2; no clear D gene. The germline V gene has CDR1 SGDLS and CDR2 YYNGEE. Trimming removed 4 bases at V and 6 bases at J, with 22 bases between. The CDR3 has 16 amino acids. This chain's CDR3 is CASSRSVDRSVDGYTF. CDR3 nucleotides: TGTGCCAGCAGCCGAAGCGTAGATAGATCAGTGGATGGCTACACCTTC. Full variable domain (missing parts from reference TRBV9 and TRBJ1-2): DSGVTQTPKHLITATGQRVTLRCSPRSGDLSVYWYQQSLDQGLQFLIQYYNGEERAKGNILERFSAQQFPDLHSELNLSSLELGDSALYFCASSRSVDRSVDGYTFGSGTRLTVV.

The rearrangement links TRBV11-2 to TRBJ1-1; a possible D gene is TRBD1 (5 bases). Germline CDR1 is SGHAT and CDR2 is FQNNGV. The CDR3 is made up of 13 amino acids. Trimming pared 5 bases from V and 6 bases from J, leaving 13 bases between. DNA of the CDR3: TGTGCCAGCAGCAACCAGGGAATCGCTGAAGCTTTCTTT. It codes for CASSNQGIAEAFF.

The V and J genes are TRBV5-1 and TRBJ2-1; D is possibly TRBD1 or TRBD2 (6 bases each). V shed 4 bases and J shed 6 bases, with 14 bases lying between them. CDR1 and CDR2 from the germline V gene are SGHRS and YFSETQ. The CDR3 has 14 amino acids. The chain's CDR3 is CASSPYRGPNEQFF. DNA of the CDR3: TGCGCCAGCAGCCCGTACCGGGGGCCCAATGAGCAGTTCTTC. The full variable domain, its missing parts supplied by reference TRBV5-1 and TRBJ2-1, is KAGVTQTPRYLIKTRGQQVTLSCSPISGHRSVSWYQQTPGQGLQFLFEYFSETQRNKGNFPGRFSGRQFSNSRSEMNVSTLELGDSALYLCASSPYRGPNEQFFGPGTRLTVL.

The V and J genes are TRBV18 and TRBJ2-6; TRBD2 is a possible D gene (6 bases). Germline CDR1 is KGHSH and CDR2 is LQKENI. The ends were cut back, 3 bases at V and 3 bases at J, with 9 bases in the middle. The CDR3 runs 15 residues. The CDR3 DNA sequence: TGTGCCAGCTCACCGGGGGGAATTGGGGCCAACGTCCTGACTTTC. This gives the protein CASSPGGIGANVLTF.

The genes are TRBV7-9 and TRBJ2-2; no definite D call. The CDR3 runs to 13 residues. Germline loops: CDR1 SEHNR, CDR2 FQNEAQ (reference sequence). V was trimmed by 4 bases and J by 4 bases, leaving 7 bases between them. This chain's CDR3 is CASSSTVTGELFF. The CDR3 DNA reads TGTGCCAGCAGCTCCACAGTCACCGGGGAGCTGTTTTTT.

The chain couples TRBV5-1 to TRBJ1-6; 7 bases are shared with TRBD1. CDR1 is SGHRS, CDR2 YFSETQ, per germline. V lost 4 bases, J lost 8 bases, and 6 bases stayed unmatched. The CDR3 is 14 amino acids. Here the CDR3 reads CASSVDRDDSPLHF. The DNA for the CDR3 is TGCGCCAGCAGCGTTGACAGGGACGATTCACCCCTCCACTTT.

This chain joins TRBV27 and TRBJ1-4; D is unclear. The CDR3 is 17 amino acids. Trimming cost V 5 bases and J 0 bases, with 16 bases left between them. The germline CDR1 and CDR2 sequences are MNHEY and SMNVEV (reference sequence). DNA for the CDR3: TGTGCCAGCAGTAGGCGGCAGGAAAGGACAACTAATGAAAAACTGTTTTTT. This encodes CASSRRQERTTNEKLFF.

The J gene is TRBJ2-7, the V gene TRBV7-2; no reliable D call. Trimming left V 1 base short and J 6 bases short, with 7 bases between. This CDR3 has 12 residues. The germline V gene encodes CDR1 SGHTA and CDR2 FQGNSA. The CDR3: CASSLVVREQYF. The CDR3 nucleotides are TGTGCCAGCAGCTTAGTAGTTCGCGAGCAGTACTTC.